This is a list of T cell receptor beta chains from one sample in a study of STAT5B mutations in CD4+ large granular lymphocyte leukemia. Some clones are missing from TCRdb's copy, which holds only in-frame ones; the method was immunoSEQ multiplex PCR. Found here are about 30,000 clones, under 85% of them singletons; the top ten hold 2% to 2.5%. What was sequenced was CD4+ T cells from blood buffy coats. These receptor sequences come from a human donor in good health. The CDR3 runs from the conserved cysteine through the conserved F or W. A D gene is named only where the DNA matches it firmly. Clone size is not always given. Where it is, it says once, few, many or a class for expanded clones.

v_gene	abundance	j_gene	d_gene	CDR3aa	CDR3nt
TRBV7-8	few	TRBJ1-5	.	CASSLNRDILQVQHF	TGTGCCAGCAGCTTAAACAGGGACATCCTCCAGGTCCAGCATTTT
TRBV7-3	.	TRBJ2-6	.	CASSLRESSGANVLTF	TGTGCCAGCAGCTTAAGGGAAAGCTCTGGGGCCAACGTCCTGACTTTC
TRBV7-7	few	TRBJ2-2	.	CASSRLVANTGELFF	TGTGCCAGCAGCCGACTGGTCGCGAACACCGGGGAGCTGTTTTTT
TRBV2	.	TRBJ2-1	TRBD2	CASKGGTNHNEQFF	TGTGCCAGCAAAGGAGGGACTAATCACAATGAGCAGTTCTTC
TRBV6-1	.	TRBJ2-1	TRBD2	CASSEASGAVEQFF	TGTGCCAGCAGTGAAGCAAGCGGGGCTGTTGAGCAGTTCTTC
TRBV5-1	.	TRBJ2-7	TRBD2	CASSFDRLALGYEQYF	TGCGCCAGCAGCTTTGACCGACTAGCGCTAGGCTACGAGCAGTACTTC
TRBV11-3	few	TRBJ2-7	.	CASSLGGFYEQYF	TGTGCCAGCAGCTTAGGGGGCTTCTACGAGCAGTACTTC
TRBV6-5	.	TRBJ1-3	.	CASKRREISGNTIYF	TGTGCCAGCAAGCGAAGGGAAATTTCTGGAAACACCATATATTTT
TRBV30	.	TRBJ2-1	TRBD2	CAWSSAGGSYNEQFF	TGTGCCTGGTCCTCAGCGGGGGGATCCTACAATGAGCAGTTCTTC
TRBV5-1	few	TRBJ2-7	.	CASSLGAGASYEQYF	TGCGCCAGCAGCTTGGGGGCGGGGGCGTCCTACGAGCAGTACTTC
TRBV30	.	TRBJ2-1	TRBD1	CAWKGHRGLNEQFF	TGTGCCTGGAAGGGACACAGGGGGTTGAATGAGCAGTTCTTC
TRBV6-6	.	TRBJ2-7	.	CASSYGQNYEQYF	TGTGCCAGCAGTTACGGCCAGAACTACGAGCAGTACTTC
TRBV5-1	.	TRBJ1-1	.	CASSVQAGVANTEAFF	TGCGCCAGCAGCGTGCAGGCAGGGGTTGCGAACACTGAAGCTTTCTTT
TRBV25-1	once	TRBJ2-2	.	CASRGRLNTGELFF	TGTGCCAGCAGAGGACGTTTAAACACCGGGGAGCTGTTTTTT
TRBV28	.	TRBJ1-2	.	CATSLGLGGYTF	TGTGCCACCTCCCTCGGGTTGGGTGGCTACACCTTC
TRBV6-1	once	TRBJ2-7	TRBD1	CASSGQGDSYEQYF	TGTGCCAGCAGCGGACAGGGGGACTCCTACGAGCAGTACTTC
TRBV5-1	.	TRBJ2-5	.	CASSLAAGRETQYF	TGCGCCAGCAGCTTGGCGGCAGGGAGAGAGACCCAGTACTTC
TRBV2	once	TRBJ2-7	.	CASSAMQLKTYEQYF	TGTGCCAGCAGTGCGATGCAGCTAAAGACCTACGAGCAGTACTTC
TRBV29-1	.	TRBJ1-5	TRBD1	CSVGSGGKPQHF	TGCAGCGTTGGCTCAGGGGGTAAGCCCCAGCATTTT
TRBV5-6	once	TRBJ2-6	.	CASSLVTGLRSGANVLTF	TGTGCCAGCAGCTTGGTGACAGGTCTGAGGTCTGGGGCCAACGTCCTGACTTTC